The clone carrying this TCR beta chain was found many times. This CDR3 has 14 residues. From germline, CDR1 is SGHVS and CDR2 FNYEAQ. V dropped 5 bases and J dropped 2 bases, with 12 bases sitting between them. The data are from a study of molecular identifiers for immune sequencing clone quantification. Across the study: In replicates, RNA taken from roughly 20,000 or 100,000 naive CD8 cells was divided five ways, and four portions underwent sequencing.

When naive CD8 T cells were sorted, they were gated as CD8+CD4-CCR7+CD45RA+. It was with previously described methods and listed TCR primers that bulk TCR libraries were made. TCRdb called the PCR reads again in MiXCR, with one record for every CDR3 protein. Here the sample spans approximately 90,000 distinct CDR3 sequences, around 24% being singletons. Sequenced input: naive CD8+ T cells from blood, with Jurkat cell RNA spiked in. Subset reported: FACS-sorted CD8+CD4-CCR7+CD45RA+ naive T cells. The chain has TRBV7-6 and TRBJ2-5; D call uncertain. This TCR was recovered from a human donor in good health. Some libraries in this study had Jurkat cell RNA spiked in. In DNA, the CDR3 is TGTGCCAGCAGCCCGGCCGTGGGGCAAGAGACCCAGTACTTC. As protein: CASSPAVGQETQYF.